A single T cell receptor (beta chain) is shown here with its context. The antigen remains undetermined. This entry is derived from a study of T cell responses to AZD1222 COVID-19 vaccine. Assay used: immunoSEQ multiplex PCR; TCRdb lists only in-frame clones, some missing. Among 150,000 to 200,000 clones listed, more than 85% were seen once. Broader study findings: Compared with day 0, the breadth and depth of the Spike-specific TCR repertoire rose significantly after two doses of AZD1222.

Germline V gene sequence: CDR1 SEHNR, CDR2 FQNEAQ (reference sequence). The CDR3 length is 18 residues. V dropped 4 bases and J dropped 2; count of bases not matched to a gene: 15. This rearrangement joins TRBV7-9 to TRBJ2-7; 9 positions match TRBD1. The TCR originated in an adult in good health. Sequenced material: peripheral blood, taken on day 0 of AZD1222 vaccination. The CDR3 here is CASSSSQYRGPLTYEQYF. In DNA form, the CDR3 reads TGTGCCAGCAGCTCAAGCCAATACAGGGGGCCTCTGACCTACGAGCAGTACTTC.